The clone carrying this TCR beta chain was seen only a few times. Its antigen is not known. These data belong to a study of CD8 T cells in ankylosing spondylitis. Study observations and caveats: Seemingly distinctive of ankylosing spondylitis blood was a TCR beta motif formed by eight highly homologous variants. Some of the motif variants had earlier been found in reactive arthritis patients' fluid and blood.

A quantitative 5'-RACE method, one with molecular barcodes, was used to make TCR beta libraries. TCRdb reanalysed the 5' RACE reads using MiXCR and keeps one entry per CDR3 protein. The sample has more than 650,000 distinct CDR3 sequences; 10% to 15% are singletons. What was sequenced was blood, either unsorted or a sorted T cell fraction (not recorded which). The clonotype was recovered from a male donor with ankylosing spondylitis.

The CDR3 loop reads CASSPPGTGLNYGYTF. The CDR3 coding sequence is TGTGCCAGCAGTCCCCCCGGGACAGGACTTAACTATGGCTACACCTTC. The gene calls are TRBV6-2 or TRBV6-3 and TRBJ1-2; TRBD1 agrees at 8 bases. Unmatched junction bases numbered 9, after V lost 5 bases and J lost 1 base. This CDR3 region has 16 residues. Germline V gives CDR1 MNHEY, CDR2 SVGEGT.